This is a list of T cell receptor beta chains from one sample in a study of T cell responses to AZD1222 COVID-19 vaccine. The data were produced by immunoSEQ multiplex PCR, yet TCRdb's version contains in-frame clones alone and is incomplete. This sample has 100,000 to 150,000 clones, with about 85% found just once. Sequenced material: peripheral blood, taken 28 days after the second AZD1222 dose. These receptor sequences come from an adult who received the AZD1222 COVID-19 vaccine. CDR3s include the opening cysteine and the closing phenylalanine or tryptophan. Each record gives: J gene, V gene, D gene, clone size, CDR3 DNA, CDR3 protein. The D gene is left open where the match is weak. Some rows have no size entry. The others give once, few or many, or a class for an expanded clone.

J gene: TRBJ2-1; V gene: TRBV6-5; D gene: .; clone size: .; CDR3 DNA: TGTGCCAGCAGTTACGGGGGCGGGTTGGTCAATGAGCAGTTCTTC; CDR3 protein: CASSYGGGLVNEQFF
J gene: TRBJ2-7; V gene: TRBV6-1; D gene: TRBD1; clone size: .; CDR3 DNA: TGTGCCAGCAGTGAAATTTTTGGGGCAGGGGGCTCCTACGAGCAGTACTTC; CDR3 protein: CASSEIFGAGGSYEQYF
J gene: TRBJ2-7; V gene: TRBV7-2; D gene: TRBD1; clone size: .; CDR3 DNA: TGTGCCAGCAGCACAGGGGTTGGCGAGCAGTACTTC; CDR3 protein: CASSTGVGEQYF
J gene: TRBJ2-7; V gene: TRBV20-1; D gene: .; clone size: .; CDR3 DNA: TGCAGTGCTAGTTCCGAAGGGGTTACGGCAAGCTCCTACGAGCAGTACTTC; CDR3 protein: CSASSEGVTASSYEQYF
J gene: TRBJ1-1; V gene: TRBV20-1; D gene: .; clone size: .; CDR3 DNA: TGCAGTGTTGTAGGGAACACTGAAGCTTTCTTT; CDR3 protein: CSVVGNTEAFF
J gene: TRBJ1-4; V gene: TRBV7-2; D gene: .; clone size: once; CDR3 DNA: TGTGCCAGCAGCTTAACAGGCACTAATGAAAAACTGTTTTTT; CDR3 protein: CASSLTGTNEKLFF
J gene: TRBJ1-5; V gene: TRBV6-2/TRBV6-3; D gene: .; clone size: .; CDR3 DNA: TGTGCCAGCAGTTACTCGCGGAAAACGGGGAATCAGCCCCAGCATTTT; CDR3 protein: CASSYSRKTGNQPQHF
J gene: TRBJ1-1; V gene: TRBV7-2; D gene: .; clone size: .; CDR3 DNA: TGTGCCAGCAGCTTAGTTTGGGGCGCGAACACTGAAGCTTTCTTT; CDR3 protein: CASSLVWGANTEAFF
J gene: TRBJ2-2; V gene: TRBV7-3; D gene: .; clone size: .; CDR3 DNA: TGTGCCAGCAGCTTCCCCATAGGCGAGGCCTCCGGGGAGCTGTTTTTT; CDR3 protein: CASSFPIGEASGELFF
J gene: TRBJ1-1; V gene: TRBV7-8; D gene: .; clone size: .; CDR3 DNA: TGTGCCAGCACCGAGGACGGGAACACTGAAGCTTTCTTT; CDR3 protein: CASTEDGNTEAFF
J gene: TRBJ1-2; V gene: TRBV5-1; D gene: TRBD1; clone size: .; CDR3 DNA: TGCGCCAGCAGCTGGGGGACAGCTAACTATGGCTACACCTTC; CDR3 protein: CASSWGTANYGYTF
J gene: TRBJ1-3; V gene: TRBV6-5; D gene: .; clone size: .; CDR3 DNA: TGTGCCAGCAGTTACATTGGCAGAGGAAACACCATATATTTT; CDR3 protein: CASSYIGRGNTIYF
J gene: TRBJ2-7; V gene: TRBV5-6; D gene: TRBD1; clone size: .; CDR3 DNA: TGTGCCAGCAGCTCAGGGACAGGGGGCACCTACGAGCAGTACTTC; CDR3 protein: CASSSGTGGTYEQYF
J gene: TRBJ1-1; V gene: TRBV27; D gene: .; clone size: .; CDR3 DNA: TGTGCCAGCAGGCAAGGACGGGAAGCTTTCTTT; CDR3 protein: CASRQGREAFF
J gene: TRBJ2-7; V gene: TRBV19; D gene: TRBD2; clone size: .; CDR3 DNA: TGTGCCAGTAGTATAGCCAATAGCGGGGAGCAGTACTTC; CDR3 protein: CASSIANSGEQYF
J gene: TRBJ2-5; V gene: TRBV11-2; D gene: .; clone size: .; CDR3 DNA: TGTGCCAGCAGCTTCCCCGGACAGAGGGGAGAGACCCAGTACTTC; CDR3 protein: CASSFPGQRGETQYF
J gene: TRBJ1-5; V gene: TRBV19; D gene: .; clone size: .; CDR3 DNA: TGTGCCAGTAGTACCACAGGGATACTTAGCAATCAGCCCCAGCATTTT; CDR3 protein: CASSTTGILSNQPQHF
J gene: TRBJ1-2; V gene: TRBV28; D gene: .; clone size: .; CDR3 DNA: TGTGCCAGCAGTTTACAGGGCTATGGCTACACCTTC; CDR3 protein: CASSLQGYGYTF
J gene: TRBJ2-5; V gene: TRBV2; D gene: .; clone size: .; CDR3 DNA: TGTGCCAGCTACTACGGTGACCAAGAGACCCAGTACTTC; CDR3 protein: CASYYGDQETQYF
J gene: TRBJ2-1; V gene: TRBV5-1; D gene: TRBD1; clone size: once; CDR3 DNA: TGCGCCAGCAGCTTAAGGACAGGGGGAGGCAATGAGCAGTTCTTC; CDR3 protein: CASSLRTGGGNEQFF
J gene: TRBJ2-5; V gene: TRBV27; D gene: TRBD2; clone size: once; CDR3 DNA: TGTGCCAGCAGCGGGACTAGCCAGCAGGGGGGGACCCAGTACTTC; CDR3 protein: CASSGTSQQGGTQYF
J gene: TRBJ1-1; V gene: TRBV28; D gene: .; clone size: .; CDR3 DNA: TGTGCCAGCAGTTTCTCCCACACTGAAGCTTTCTTT; CDR3 protein: CASSFSHTEAFF
J gene: TRBJ1-5; V gene: TRBV7-2; D gene: .; clone size: few; CDR3 DNA: TGTGCCAGCAGATCGACAGTGGGACAGCCCCAGCATTTT; CDR3 protein: CASRSTVGQPQHF
J gene: TRBJ1-3; V gene: TRBV7-9; D gene: .; clone size: few; CDR3 DNA: TGTGCCAGCAGCTACCTCAGCGGGGGGAAAGGAAACACCATATATTTT; CDR3 protein: CASSYLSGGKGNTIYF
J gene: TRBJ2-5; V gene: TRBV6-6; D gene: .; clone size: once; CDR3 DNA: TGTGCCAGCAGCCGTGAGCGGGCTGAGTACCAAGAGACCCAGTACTTC; CDR3 protein: CASSRERAEYQETQYF
J gene: TRBJ2-2; V gene: TRBV9; D gene: TRBD1; clone size: .; CDR3 DNA: TGTGCCAGCGACTCCCGGGACAGGGTCTCCACCGGGGAGCTGTTTTTT; CDR3 protein: CASDSRDRVSTGELFF
J gene: TRBJ1-5; V gene: TRBV7-2; D gene: .; clone size: few; CDR3 DNA: TGTGCCAGCAGCTTAGGATTGACCAATCAGCCCCAGCATTTT; CDR3 protein: CASSLGLTNQPQHF